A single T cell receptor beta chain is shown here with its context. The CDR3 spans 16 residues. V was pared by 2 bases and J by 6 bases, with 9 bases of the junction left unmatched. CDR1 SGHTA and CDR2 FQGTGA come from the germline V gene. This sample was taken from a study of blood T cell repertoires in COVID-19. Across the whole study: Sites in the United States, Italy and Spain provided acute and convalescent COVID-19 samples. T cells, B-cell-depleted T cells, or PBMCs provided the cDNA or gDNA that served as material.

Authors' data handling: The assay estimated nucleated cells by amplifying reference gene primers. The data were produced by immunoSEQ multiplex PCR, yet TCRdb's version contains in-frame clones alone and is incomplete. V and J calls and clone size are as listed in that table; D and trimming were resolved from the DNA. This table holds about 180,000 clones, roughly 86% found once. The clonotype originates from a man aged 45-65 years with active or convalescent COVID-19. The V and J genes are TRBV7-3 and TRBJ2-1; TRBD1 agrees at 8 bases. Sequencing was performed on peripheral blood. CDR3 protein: CASSLAHSDRVNEQFF. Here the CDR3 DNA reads TGTGCCAGCAGCTTAGCCCACTCGGACAGGGTCAATGAGCAGTTCTTC.